This is a list of T cell receptor beta chains from one sample in a study of blood T cells in healthy people across ages. One entry per CDR3 protein results from TCRdb running MiXCR on the 5' RACE reads. The sample has roughly 900,000 distinct CDR3 sequences, roughly 48% seen once. Sequencing was done on a sample of blood. These receptors originate from a man aged 25-45 years in good health. The CDR3 runs from the conserved cysteine through the conserved F or W. A D gene is named only where the DNA matches it firmly. Clone size appears in some rows only: once, few, many, or a class for an expanded clone.

>TRBJ1-4|TRBV9|NA|NA
TGTGCCAGCGGGGGGAGGGGTGCAACTAATGAAAAACTGTTTTTT
CASGGRGATNEKLFF
>TRBJ2-6|TRBV30|NA|NA
TGTGCCCAGATTTCTGGGGCCAACGTCCTGACTTTC
CAQISGANVLTF
>TRBJ2-1|TRBV6-5|TRBD1|NA
TGTGCCAGCAGTGACTTTACAGGGGATGAGCAGTTCTTC
CASSDFTGDEQFF
>TRBJ2-3|TRBV2|TRBD1|few
TGTGCCAGCAACCCTGGACAGGGGACAGATACGCAGTATTTT
CASNPGQGTDTQYF
>TRBJ2-5|TRBV20-1|NA|few
TGCAGTGCTAGAGACAACAGGGACCAAGAGACCCAGTACTTC
CSARDNRDQETQYF
>TRBJ2-6|TRBV27|NA|few
TGTGCCAGCAGTCCTCGGCAGGGTGGTGGGGCCAACGTCCTGACTTTC
CASSPRQGGGANVLTF
>TRBJ2-7|TRBV10-3|TRBD2|NA
TGTGCCATCAGCGATTCTAGGGGACTAACCTACGAGCAGTACTTC
CAISDSRGLTYEQYF
>TRBJ2-1|TRBV29-1|NA|once
TGCAGCGTTGAAAGGCAGTACAATGAGCAGTTCTTC
CSVERQYNEQFF
>TRBJ2-3|TRBV7-2|TRBD2|NA
TGTGCCAGCAGCCGCGGACTAGCCCCAGATACGCAGTATTTT
CASSRGLAPDTQYF
>TRBJ2-5|TRBV29-1|NA|few
TGCAGCGCAACCGAAATGGACGGGGAAGAGACCCAGTACTTC
CSATEMDGEETQYF
>TRBJ2-5|TRBV5-1|NA|NA
TGCGCCAGCAGCTTGGCAGGGGTGAAAGGAGAGACCCAGTACTTC
CASSLAGVKGETQYF
>TRBJ2-1|TRBV28|TRBD2|NA
TGTGCCAGCAGTTTATGCGCATCTAGCGGGGGTTACAATGAGCAGTTCTTC
CASSLCASSGGYNEQFF
>TRBJ2-5|TRBV4-1|NA|NA
TGCGCCAGCAGCCAAGGACCGGGCCGGCGGGAGACCCAGTACTTC
CASSQGPGRRETQYF
>TRBJ2-3|TRBV18|TRBD1|NA
TGTGCCAGCTCACCCTACCAAAGGACAGGGGGCACCGCAGATACGCAGTATTTT
CASSPYQRTGGTADTQYF
>TRBJ2-3|TRBV7-2|TRBD2|few
TGTGCCAGCAGCTTACCTAGCGGGGGGGGCACAGATACGCAGTATTTT
CASSLPSGGGTDTQYF
>TRBJ1-1|TRBV20-1|NA|NA
TGCAGTGTTAGAGAAACCCTTACTTCGGGGGGTTCGAACACTGAAGCTTTCTTT
CSVRETLTSGGSNTEAFF
>TRBJ2-4|TRBV10-3|TRBD2|few
TGTGCCATCAGTGAGGAGCGGGGGGCAGCTCTAGCCAAAAACATTCAGTACTTC
CAISEERGAALAKNIQYF
>TRBJ2-7|TRBV4-1|NA|NA
TGCGCCAGCAGCCAAGAGCGCCAGGCCTACGAGCAGTACTTC
CASSQERQAYEQYF
>TRBJ1-5|TRBV15|NA|NA
TGTGCCACCAGCAGAGATAAGGGTGGCAATCAGCCCCAGCATTTT
CATSRDKGGNQPQHF
>TRBJ2-3|TRBV4-1|NA|few
TGCGCCAGCAGCCATCGCCCAAACGGGCCAGATACGCAGTATTTT
CASSHRPNGPDTQYF
>TRBJ2-3|TRBV5-1|NA|NA
TGCGCCAGCAGGGCGTCAGGGGAGGGCACAGATACGCAGTATTTT
CASRASGEGTDTQYF
>TRBJ2-7|TRBV10-3|NA|few
TGTGCCATCAGTGAGTCGAATTACGAGCAGTACTTC
CAISESNYEQYF
>TRBJ1-5|TRBV25-1|NA|few
TGTGCCAGCAGTGGGCCCGGGTCTCAGCCCCAGCATTTT
CASSGPGSQPQHF
>TRBJ2-1|TRBV6-5|NA|NA
TGTGCCAGCAGTCAATCCGTCTTGAGCTCCTACAATGAGCAGTTCTTC
CASSQSVLSSYNEQFF
>TRBJ2-1|TRBV6-1|TRBD1|NA
TGTGCCAGCAGTACATTATACCGGGACAGGAGCTACAATGAGCAGTTCTTC
CASSTLYRDRSYNEQFF
>TRBJ2-3|TRBV6-1|NA|NA
TGTGCCAGCAGTGAAGCAGTCAGCACAGATACGCAGTATTTT
CASSEAVSTDTQYF
>TRBJ1-6|TRBV28|NA|NA
TGTGCCAGCGTAACAGGGAATAATTCACCCCTCCACTTT
CASVTGNNSPLHF
>TRBJ2-7|TRBV12-3/TRBV12-4|TRBD1|NA
TGTGCCAGCAGCCCCAGGGGGCCTAATGAGCAGTACTTC
CASSPRGPNEQYF
>TRBJ2-1|TRBV7-9|NA|few
TGTGCCAGCAGCTTGACCGAACAGGTCATCTCCTACAATGAGCAGTTCTTC
CASSLTEQVISYNEQFF
>TRBJ2-3|TRBV4-1|TRBD2|NA
TGCGCCAGCAGCCAAGATAAGGTTGCGGGGGGTTTTGCAGATACGCAGTATTTT
CASSQDKVAGGFADTQYF
>TRBJ2-3|TRBV3-1|TRBD2|few
TGTGCCAGCAGCCACCTAGCGGGGGGGCAGGCAGATACGCAGTATTTT
CASSHLAGGQADTQYF
>TRBJ2-5|TRBV20-1|NA|NA
TGCAGTGCTGGTCATGGGGAGACCCAGTACTTC
CSAGHGETQYF
>TRBJ2-3|TRBV5-1|TRBD2|NA
TGCGCCAGCAGCTTGGATGCGGGAGGAGTCACAGATACGCAGTATTTT
CASSLDAGGVTDTQYF
>TRBJ2-1|TRBV4-2|NA|few
TGTGCCAGCAGCCCCATGGGCGGGACAGATCAGTTCTTC
CASSPMGGTDQFF
>TRBJ2-3|TRBV7-2|NA|NA
TGTGCCAGCAGCTCTATGGCAGATACGCAGTATTTT
CASSSMADTQYF
>TRBJ2-6|TRBV7-9|TRBD1|NA
TGTGCCAGCAGCCCGACAGGGGTTAATCTTTGGTCGTCTGGGGCCAACGTCCTGACTTTC
CASSPTGVNLWSSGANVLTF
>TRBJ2-1|TRBV12-3/TRBV12-4|NA|NA
TGTGCCAGCAGTCCGAACCACAATGAGCAGTTCTTC
CASSPNHNEQFF
>TRBJ1-6|TRBV20-1|TRBD1|NA
TGCAGTGCTAGGGGGGACAGGTCCCTCGGGGATAATTCACCCCTCCACTTT
CSARGDRSLGDNSPLHF
>TRBJ1-1|TRBV12-3/TRBV12-4|NA|few
TGTGCCAGCGGGCACCAGGGAGTAGACACTGAAGCTTTCTTT
CASGHQGVDTEAFF
>TRBJ2-7|TRBV28|TRBD1|NA
TGTGCCAGCAGCAGGGACAGCCAGAGCTCCTACGAGCAGTACTTC
CASSRDSQSSYEQYF
>TRBJ2-3|TRBV29-1|NA|NA
TGCAGCGTCGACCTCAACCTCCGTGATACGCAGTATTTT
CSVDLNLRDTQYF
>TRBJ1-4|TRBV5-6|TRBD1|few
TGTGCCAGCAGAGAACAGGGGTCGGGTGAAAAACTGTTTTTT
CASREQGSGEKLFF
>TRBJ1-2|TRBV28|NA|NA
TGTGCCAGCAGTTCCTCCCCCTTGAACTATGGCTACACCTTC
CASSSSPLNYGYTF
>TRBJ1-2|TRBV12-3/TRBV12-4|NA|NA
TGTGCCAGCAGTTTGTCCTTCCGGTCTTATGGCTACACCTTC
CASSLSFRSYGYTF
>TRBJ2-1|TRBV20-1|TRBD2|NA
TGCAGTGCTAGGAGAACTAGCGGGGGCCACAATGAGCAGTTCTTC
CSARRTSGGHNEQFF
>TRBJ2-5|TRBV27|NA|NA
TGTGCCAGCAGTTTGCCGGGGGAGCAAGAGACCCAGTACTTC
CASSLPGEQETQYF
>TRBJ1-1|TRBV5-6|NA|many
TGTGCCAGCAGGCTTGGGCGGCTGAACACTGAAGCTTTCTTT
CASRLGRLNTEAFF
>TRBJ2-1|TRBV3-1|TRBD1|NA
TGTGCCAGCAGCATGGACAGGGACTCCTACAATGAGCAGTTCTTT
CASSMDRDSYNEQFF
>TRBJ1-5|TRBV30|TRBD1|NA
TGTGCCTGGGGACAGGGGGCGAGTAGCAATCAGCCCCAGCATTTT
CAWGQGASSNQPQHF
>TRBJ1-5|TRBV4-1|TRBD1|many
TGCGCCAGCAGCCAAGACCAAACAGGGGGTGGCCAGCCCCAGCATTTT
CASSQDQTGGGQPQHF
>TRBJ1-2|TRBV25-1|NA|NA
TGTGCCAGCAGTGGTTTCGGACAGTGGGATGGCTACACCTTC
CASSGFGQWDGYTF